This T cell receptor (beta chain) was profiled in a study of control samples from healthy donors and cancer patients. The germline V gene has CDR1 SNHLY and CDR2 FYNNEI. The V end was cut by 6 bases, the J end by 5 bases, with 14 bases between. The CDR3 has 14 residues. Measured with immunoSEQ multiplex PCR; TCRdb has only the in-frame clones, and not every one. The repertoire has roughly 98,000 clones, just over 90% of them found once; the top ten carry approximately 8%. This sequence was found in a man between 18 and 35 years old in good health. Sequencing used blood. The rearrangement links TRBV2 to TRBJ2-1, with D possibly being TRBD1 (6 bases). As DNA, the CDR3 is TGTGCCAGCAGCCAGACAGGTGCCGACAATGAGCAGTTCTTC. It is translated as CASSQTGADNEQFF.